This T cell receptor (beta chain) comes out of a study of blood T cell repertoires in COVID-19. At the level of the study: PBMCs, B-cell-depleted T cells, or T cells provided the cDNA or gDNA that made up the material.

In the original workflow: For nucleated cells, counts were estimated from reference gene primer amplification. Data came from immunoSEQ multiplex PCR; TCRdb stores just in-frame clones and leaves some out. That table gives V, J and clone size, and the DNA gave D and trimming. The repertoire includes 300,000 to 400,000 clones, roughly 87% of them detected once, and roughly 9.9% sits in the top ten. The CDR3 extends over 16 amino acids. Germline-derived CDR1 and CDR2 are KGHSH and LQKENI. The J segment lost 1 base and the V segment lost 2 bases, leaving 4 bases of the junction unmatched. This sequence originates from a young man with COVID-19, enrolled during active disease. The source material was peripheral blood. J is TRBJ2-3 and V is TRBV18; 9 nucleotides agree with TRBD1. In DNA, the CDR3 is TGTGCCAGCTCACCATCCGGGACAGGGCGCACAGATACGCAGTATTTT. It translates to CASSPSGTGRTDTQYF.